This TCR beta chain is drawn from a study of CD4 T cells in relation to SARS-CoV-2 and coronaviruses. Produced via immunoSEQ multiplex PCR; TCRdb's table is partial and in-frame only. In the table there are under 70,000 clones, about nine tenths of which are singletons. The V and J ends lost 5 bases and 4 bases respectively, with 17 bases between them. The CDR3 totals 15 residues. Germline V CDR1 and CDR2: KGHSH, LQKENI. Notes on this clone: The antigen remains unidentified.

Before the COVID-19 pandemic, during about 2010-2018, CD4+ T cells were taken from unexposed donors. Cryopreserved PBMCs were CD4-enriched, then split into naive and memory cells. Study-level findings and limits: No donor gave both pre-pandemic and post-infection samples. Crossreactive clones expanded significantly less to SARS-CoV-2 than monoreactive clones.

The source material was memory CD4+ T cells from PBMCs. This receptor was identified in a human donor in good health. The J gene is TRBJ1-1, the V gene TRBV18; the D gene is possibly TRBD1 (6 bases). This CDR3 is CASSETGRGSTEAFF. The DNA for the CDR3 is TGTGCCAGCTCAGAGACAGGTCGGGGAAGCACTGAAGCTTTCTTT.